These 29 T cell receptor beta chains came from one sample sequenced in a study of metastatic and nonmetastatic thyroid tumors. Patients were all untreated before their thyroid surgery. TCRdb reprocessed the PCR reads via MiXCR. There are under 2,500 clones in the sample; around 24% occur only once, and 27% lies in the top ten. The sample taken for sequencing was adjacent normal tissue. The receptor set was obtained from a male donor with papillary thyroid cancer or a benign thyroid nodule (not recorded which). Some clones in this sample may be carry-over from other donors' samples.

This clone was recorded a few times. Lacking the conserved final phenylalanine or tryptophan, this CDR3 likely reflects a read error. The DNA is left out, because the CDR3 cannot be placed on it with certainty; the CDR3 is given as TCRdb lists it. This sequence joins TRBV5-1 and TRBJ2-6. Ends included, the CDR3 has 8 residues. Per germline, CDR1 SGHRS and CDR2 YFSETQ. The CDR3 sequence is CASSAGTI.

Only a few counts were recorded for this clone. The J gene is TRBJ1-1, the V gene TRBV28; the D is unclear. The CDR3 contains 16 residues. Trimming pared 3 bases from V and 2 bases from J, leaving 16 bases between. Germline CDR1 is MDHEN and CDR2 is SYDVKM. The CDR3 reads CASSFGVDRPNTEAFF. The CDR3 nucleotides are TGTGCCAGCAGTTTTGGGGTGGACCGCCCAAACACTGAAGCTTTCTTT.

This clone was found a few times. V and J are TRBV27 and TRBJ2-1; TRBD2 might be the D (7 bases). Between the trimmed V and J ends, which lost 0 bases and 6 bases, there was a span of 18 bases. This CDR3 has 17 amino acids. CDR1 is MNHEY, CDR2 SMNVEV, per germline (reference sequence). CDR3 protein: CASSLSGEGGSPNEQFF. CDR3 DNA: TGTGCCAGCAGTTTATCAGGAGAGGGGGGGTCGCCCAATGAGCAGTTCTTC.

The J gene is TRBJ2-7, the V gene TRBV20-1; 11 bases agree with TRBD1. Germline lookup yields CDR1 DFQATT and CDR2 SNEGSKA (reference sequence). The CDR3 is 14 residues long. Germline trimming cut 6 bases from V and 2 bases from J; bases unmatched to any gene: 6. CDR3 sequence reads: CSASPGQGAYEQYF. CDR3 DNA: TGCAGTGCATCTCCGGGACAGGGGGCCTACGAGCAGTACTTC.

This clone was counted a few times. The chain is built from TRBV6-5 and TRBJ1-6; TRBD1 might be the D (5 bases). V was pared by 6 bases and J by 0 bases, with 18 bases between. The CDR3 extends over 18 amino acids. Looked up from germline, CDR1 is MNHEY and CDR2 is SVGAGI. The CDR3 region has the DNA TGTGCCAGCAGAAACGGGGGGGGATCGACCTCCTATAATTCACCCCTCCACTTT. Amino acids: CASRNGGGSTSYNSPLHF.

The rearrangement links TRBV7-8 to TRBJ1-1, with a tentative D call TRBD1 (5 bases). V was pared by 3 bases and J by 1 base, with 12 bases between. Germline V lookup: CDR1 SGHVS, CDR2 FQNEAQ. There are 15 residues in the CDR3. CDR3 in DNA: TGTGCCAGCAGCTTCGGCTTGGGGCCGAACACTGAAGCTTTCTTT. Its protein product is CASSFGLGPNTEAFF.

V is TRBV19 and J is TRBJ2-2; the match to TRBD2 covers 9 bases. V lost 7 bases, J lost 5 bases, and 11 bases stayed unmatched. This CDR3 comprises 16 residues. Germline V CDR1 and CDR2: LNHDA, SQIVND (reference sequence). The CDR3 is CASTFGTSGLTGELFF. In DNA form, the CDR3 reads TGTGCCAGTACCTTTGGCACTAGCGGGCTGACCGGGGAGCTGTTTTTT.

This clone was observed a handful of times. V usage is TRBV5-5 and J usage is TRBJ1-1; D not certain. V was trimmed by 0 bases and J by 5 bases, leaving 8 bases between them. The CDR3 length is 13 residues. Per germline, CDR1 SGHKS and CDR2 YYEKEE (reference sequence). The CDR3 protein is CASSLDVGTEAFF. The DNA of the CDR3 is TGTGCCAGCAGCTTGGACGTCGGAACTGAAGCTTTCTTT. Combining the CDR3 with reference TRBV5-5 and TRBJ1-1 gives the whole variable domain DAGVTQSPTHLIKTRGQQVTLRCSPISGHKSVSWYQQVLGQGPQFIFQYYEKEERGRGNFPDRFSARQFPNYSSELNVNALLLGDSALYLCASSLDVGTEAFFGQGTRLTVV.

V and J are TRBV28 and TRBJ2-3; no firm D call. The V end was cut by 6 bases, the J end by 6 bases, with 7 bases between. Germline CDR1 reads MDHEN; CDR2 reads SYDVKM. This CDR3 contains 11 residues. CDR3 protein: CASRIQDTQYF. The DNA for the CDR3 is TGTGCCAGCAGAATCCAGGATACGCAGTATTTT.

V and J are TRBV28 and TRBJ1-5, with 10 nucleotides matching TRBD1. Germline-derived CDR1 and CDR2 are MDHEN and SYDVKM. CDR3 length: 16 residues. Germline trimming cut 6 bases from V and 9 bases from J; bases unmatched to any gene: 14. CDR3 in DNA: TGTGCCAGCAGAATTATGGCCGGGACAGGGGACATGCCCCAGCATTTT. Translation gives CASRIMAGTGDMPQHF.

The chain uses TRBV6-5 and TRBJ2-7; 12 positions match TRBD2. The V gene's germline CDR1 is MNHEY and CDR2 SVGAGI. V shed 8 bases and J 6 bases; nucleotides not matched to a gene: 8. The CDR3 is 14 residues long. The chain's CDR3 is CASGSSGRAGEQYF. In DNA, the CDR3 is TGTGCCAGCGGTTCTAGCGGGAGGGCCGGCGAGCAGTACTTC.

The rearrangement uses TRBV27 and TRBJ1-1, with 8 bases fitting TRBD1. The length of the CDR3 is 15 residues. V dropped 0 bases and J dropped 1; count of bases not matched to a gene: 1. The germline CDR1 and CDR2 sequences are MNHEY and SMNVEV (reference sequence). The CDR3 loop reads CASSLSGQANTEAFF. CDR3 DNA sequence: TGTGCCAGCAGTTTATCGGGACAGGCGAACACTGAAGCTTTCTTT.

This clone came up a few times. The chain recombines TRBV28 with TRBJ1-2; 10 bases align to TRBD1. The CDR3 is 14 residues long. J was trimmed by 7 bases and V by 4 bases; bases with no gene match: 6. Germline V gives CDR1 MDHEN, CDR2 SYDVKM. As DNA, the CDR3 is TGTGCCAGCAGTTCCGGGACAGGGGACAGTGGCTACACCTTC. Translated: CASSSGTGDSGYTF.

The chain uses TRBV20-1 and TRBJ1-1; D is unresolved. The germline CDR1 and CDR2 sequences are DFQATT and SNEGSKA (reference sequence). V shed 1 base and J shed 1 base, with 16 bases lying between them. The CDR3 is made up of 16 amino acids. CDR3 residues: CSARVPLLPGNTEAFF. For the CDR3, the DNA is TGCAGTGCTAGAGTCCCTCTTCTACCAGGGAACACTGAAGCTTTCTTT.

This clone was seen a handful of times. The J gene is TRBJ1-1, the V gene TRBV24-1, with a tentative D call TRBD1 (5 bases). Germline CDR1 and CDR2: KGHDR and SFDVKD. The V end lost 5 bases, the J end lost 5 bases, and 17 bases lay between the germline ends. The CDR3 has 15 amino acids. The CDR3 loop reads CATSGYGSGGTEAFF. As DNA, the CDR3 is TGTGCCACCAGTGGCTACGGGTCGGGGGGAACTGAAGCTTTCTTT.

This chain connects TRBV9 to TRBJ2-3; 13 bases map to TRBD2. V dropped 10 bases and J dropped 3; count of bases not matched to a gene: 11. The CDR3 is 16 amino acids. CDR1 SGDLS and CDR2 YYNGEE come from the germline V gene. The chain's CDR3 is CASDDSGLAGTDTQYF. In DNA form, the CDR3 reads TGTGCCTCCGACGACTCGGGACTAGCGGGAACAGATACGCAGTATTTT.

In its sample, this clone is medium-sized. The V gene is TRBV5-1, the J gene TRBJ2-3; D is unclear. The CDR3 runs to 15 residues. Germline V lookup: CDR1 SGHRS, CDR2 YFSETQ. V lost 1 base and J 1 base, leaving 10 bases between the germline ends. The CDR3 loop is CASSLIGRGTDTQYF. The CDR3, as DNA: TGCGCCAGCAGCTTGATCGGACGGGGCACAGATACGCAGTATTTT.

Sample share makes this clone large. This chain links TRBV2 with TRBJ1-2; TRBD1 is a possible D gene (6 bases). The germline CDR1 and CDR2 sequences are SNHLY and FYNNEI. V lost 8 bases and J lost 0, with 13 bases in between. The CDR3 contains 14 residues. The DNA for the CDR3 is TGTGCCAGCTCTCGAAGGGACACTAACTATGGCTACACCTTC. This sequence encodes CASSRRDTNYGYTF.

This clone was seen at least ten times. The rearrangement joins TRBV20-1 to TRBJ2-5; 7 nucleotides align to TRBD1. The germline CDR1 and CDR2 sequences are DFQATT and SNEGSKA (reference sequence). V dropped 4 bases and J dropped 1; count of bases not matched to a gene: 6. The CDR3 runs to 14 residues. In DNA form, the CDR3 reads TGCAGTGCTACTCTGGACAGGACCCAAGAGACCCAGTACTTC. Amino acids: CSATLDRTQETQYF.

Details on this clone: The junction and the germline gene differ at one end; a read error may be behind it. The CDR3 spells CAGTSGYEGQANYGYRF. In DNA, the CDR3 is TGTGCCGGCACCTCCGGTTATGAGGGACAGGCGAACTATGGCTACAGGTTC. This chain links TRBV12-3 or TRBV12-4 with TRBJ1-2, with TRBD1 matching over 8 bases. This CDR3 is built from 17 residues.

By share, this clone counts as medium-sized. This chain uses TRBV20-1 with TRBJ1-6; D might be TRBD1 (5 bases). Between the trimmed V and J ends, which lost 1 base and 0 bases, there was a span of 7 bases. The CDR3 consists of 15 residues. From germline, CDR1 is DFQATT and CDR2 SNEGSKA (reference sequence). As DNA, the CDR3 is TGCAGTGCTAGAGGCAGGGCCTCCTATAATTCACCCCTCCACTTT. Its translation is CSARGRASYNSPLHF.

Only a few counts were recorded for this clone. This chain uses TRBV5-1 with TRBJ2-5, with D possibly being TRBD1 or TRBD2 (6 bases each). The germline V and J ends were trimmed by 2 bases and 2 bases, with 10 bases remaining between them. CDR1 is SGHRS and CDR2 is YFSETQ in the germline V gene. This CDR3 spans 14 amino acids. The CDR3 loop reads CASSLQGLQETQYF. CDR3 DNA sequence: TGCGCCAGCAGCTTACAGGGACTTCAAGAGACCCAGTACTTC.

To note about this clone: The final CDR3 position lacks the conserved phenylalanine or tryptophan, pointing to a likely read error. Because the CDR3's place on the DNA is in doubt, the DNA is left out and the CDR3 is given as listed by TCRdb. The rearrangement links TRBV7-2 to TRBJ2-4; the table names TRBD1, a call not compared with the DNA. Termini included, the CDR3 measures 16 amino acids. The germline V gene has CDR1 SGHTA and CDR2 FQGNSA. The CDR3 spells CASSPTGGAYEQYFGP.

The chain joins TRBV2 to TRBJ2-1; TRBD2 matches 8 bases. The ends lost 9 bases at V and 2 bases at J; junction bases unmatched: 12. Germline lookup yields CDR1 SNHLY and CDR2 FYNNEI. The CDR3 is 16 amino acids. CDR3 residues: CARRKVTSGTYNEQFF. CDR3 nucleotides: TGTGCCAGGAGAAAGGTCACTAGCGGTACCTACAATGAGCAGTTCTTC.

By share, this clone ranks as medium-sized. The chain links TRBV5-1 to TRBJ2-1, with 7 bases fitting TRBD2. Losses at the gene ends were 5 bases for V and 4 bases for J; bases not matched to a gene: 6. Germline V gives CDR1 SGHRS, CDR2 YFSETQ. The CDR3 sequence is 14 residues long. In nucleotides, the CDR3 is TGCGCCAGCAGGGCGGGAGAGAGTTACAATGAGCAGTTCTTC. Its protein product is CASRAGESYNEQFF.

This clone has more than one count but fewer than ten. The gene calls are TRBV27 and TRBJ2-7; maybe TRBD1 (5 bases). Deletions cut 5 bases from V and 5 bases from J, with 13 bases between. The CDR3 has 13 residues. The germline CDR1 and CDR2 sequences are MNHEY and SMNVEV (reference sequence). The CDR3 DNA is TGTGCCAGCAGTCCCTCAAGGGGCCACGAGCAGTACTTC. Its protein product is CASSPSRGHEQYF.

In its sample, this clone ranks as medium-sized. The chain carries TRBV30 and TRBJ1-1; D is ambiguous. Deletions cut 1 base from V and 1 base from J, with 10 bases between. Germline CDR1 and CDR2: GTSNPN and SVGIG (reference sequence). The length of the CDR3 is 14 residues. CDR3 nucleotides: TGTGCCTGGAGTGCCGGGCCAGCGAACACTGAAGCTTTCTTT. Translated: CAWSAGPANTEAFF.

This clone was counted between two and nine times. CDR3 DNA sequence: TGTGCCAGCAGTTCACAGGGCGTGGAGACCCAGTACTTC. Its translation is CASSSQGVETQYF. This chain joins TRBV11-1 and TRBJ2-5; D may be TRBD1 (6 bases). The ends were cut back, 6 bases at V and 5 bases at J, with 13 bases in the middle. The CDR3 extends over 13 amino acids. Germline-derived CDR1 and CDR2 are SGHAT and FQDESV (reference sequence).

The chain links TRBV14 to TRBJ2-3, with TRBD2 matching over 10 bases. J gave up 0 bases and V 0 bases, and 3 bases lay outside the gene matches. CDR1 and CDR2 from the germline V gene are SGHDN and FVKESK. The CDR3 has 17 amino acids. The CDR3 loop is CASSQDASGSSTDTQYF. The CDR3 DNA reads as TGTGCCAGCAGCCAAGATGCTAGCGGGAGTAGCACAGATACGCAGTATTTT.